The 8 T cell receptor beta chains reported below all come from one sample, sequenced in a study of regulatory T cells in long-lasting Graves disease. The time point was: newly diagnosed GD, antithyroid drugs for less than 3 months. RNA extracted from PBMCs served as the sequencing template. To make TCR beta libraries, researchers used iRepertoire HTBI primers and Arm-PCR of CDR3 regions. TCRdb called the multiplex PCR reads again in MiXCR, with one record for every CDR3 protein. The sample carries roughly 360,000 distinct CDR3 sequences, approximately 12% recorded once. The same data also contributed to another study, on T cells in Graves' hyperthyroidism and ophthalmopathy.

The source was peripheral blood mononuclear cells (PBMCs), collected at new diagnosis, from a patient treated with antithyroid drugs. Receptors were obtained from a woman younger than 30 with Graves disease.

This rearrangement joins TRBV2 to TRBJ2-7, with D perhaps TRBD1 (6 bases). Germline V gene lookup returns CDR1 SNHLY and CDR2 FYNNEI. Trimming pared 3 bases from V and 4 bases from J, leaving 13 bases between. The CDR3 consists of 14 residues. The CDR3, as DNA: TGTGCCAGCAGTGAGGCTACAGGGCCGTACGAGCAGTACGTC. Protein product: CASSEATGPYEQYV.

This clonotype showed up many times. V usage is TRBV3-1 and J usage is TRBJ1-6, with D maybe TRBD1 (6 bases). The CDR3 runs to 16 residues. CDR1 and CDR2 from the germline V gene are LGHDT and YNNKEL (reference sequence). The V gene lost 1 base and the J gene lost 7 bases, with 14 bases spanning the gap. This CDR3 reads CASSQGTVETNSPLHF. The CDR3 coding sequence is TGTGCCAGCAGCCAAGGGACAGTCGAGACCAATTCACCCCTCCACTTT.

This clonotype was observed many times. This chain links TRBV12-3 or TRBV12-4 with TRBJ2-1; D gene uncertain. Trimming removed 5 bases at V and 4 bases at J, with 12 bases between. This CDR3 is built from 14 residues. CDR3 loop: CASSIHPPYNEQFF. The DNA for the CDR3 is TGTGCCAGCAGTATCCACCCCCCTTACAATGAGCAGTTCTTC.

This clonotype was picked up many times. The rearrangement joins TRBV7-3 to TRBJ2-5; D is ambiguous. Germline V lookup: CDR1 SGHTA, CDR2 FQGTGA. Trimming cost V 2 bases and J 12 bases, with 13 bases left between them. This CDR3 has 12 residues. CDR3 loop: CASSLEGQPKYF. The CDR3 DNA reads as TGTGCCAGCAGCTTAGAAGGCCAGCCCAAGTACTTC.

This clonotype has ten or more counts. The chain carries TRBV28 and TRBJ2-1; 8 bases match TRBD1. CDR3 length: 17 amino acids. The germline V gene has CDR1 MDHEN and CDR2 SYDVKM. With V trimmed by 5 bases and J by 5 bases, 14 bases remained unmatched. CDR3: CASSPIPRTGINNEQFF. CDR3 sequence (DNA): TGTGCCAGCAGTCCCATACCTCGGACAGGGATAAACAATGAGCAGTTCTTC.

The chain has TRBV7-6 and TRBJ1-2; no firm D call. The CDR3 has 12 amino acids. The germline CDR1 and CDR2 sequences are SGHVS and FNYEAQ. Deletions cut 3 bases from V and 6 bases from J, with 8 bases between. CDR3 in amino acids: CASSLFGDGYTF. CDR3 bases: TGTGCCAGCAGCTTGTTTGGGGATGGCTACACCTTC.

This clonotype was seen at least ten times. The chain couples TRBV20-1 to TRBJ2-3, with 8 bases matching TRBD2. The germline V gene has CDR1 DFQATT and CDR2 SNEGSKA (reference sequence). The CDR3 covers 19 residues. V trimming: 4 bases; J trimming: 0 bases; junction bases outside the gene matches: 18. CDR3 residues: CSATDPRAGAPPSTDTQYF. In DNA, the CDR3 is TGCAGTGCTACGGACCCAAGAGCGGGAGCCCCCCCTAGCACAGATACGCAGTATTTT.

A note on this clonotype: A much larger clone lies one base from this, so it may be a read error. The rearrangement joins TRBV20-1 to TRBJ1-2; 7 nucleotides agree with TRBD1. The CDR3 runs 15 residues. Germline CDR1 DFQATT, CDR2 SNEGSKA (reference sequence). The CDR3 coding sequence is TGCAGTGCGTATAGACAGGGTTTGGTGCGCTATAGCTACACCTTC. The encoded protein is CSAYRQGLVRYSYTF.